This T cell receptor beta chain was retrieved from a study of blood T cell repertoires in COVID-19. On the study more broadly: In each case, the material was cDNA or gDNA derived from T cells, B-cell-depleted T cells, or PBMCs.

TCRdb keeps only in-frame clones here, not all; method: immunoSEQ multiplex PCR. The sample yields some 63,000 clones, 65% to 80% seen once. This CDR3 region has 15 residues. The germline V gene encodes CDR1 MGHDK and CDR2 SYGVNS. The germline V and J ends were trimmed by 4 bases and 8 bases, with 20 bases remaining between them. This clone appeared once. The J gene is TRBJ1-2, the V gene TRBV25-1, with D possibly matching TRBD1 (5 bases). The TCR comes from a human donor in a cohort sampled during active COVID-19. Material: peripheral blood. The CDR3 region has the DNA TGTGCCAGCAGTGGACTCCTTCGGACCGGGGGGGGCTACACCTTC. It yields the protein CASSGLLRTGGGYTF.